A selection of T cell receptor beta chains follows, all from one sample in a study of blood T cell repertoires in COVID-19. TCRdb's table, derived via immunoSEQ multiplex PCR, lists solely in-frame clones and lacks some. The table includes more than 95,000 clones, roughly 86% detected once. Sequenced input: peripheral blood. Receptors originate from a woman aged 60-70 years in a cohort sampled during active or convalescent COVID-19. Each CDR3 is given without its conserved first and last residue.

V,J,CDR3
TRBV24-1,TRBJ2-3,ATQGAGPYTDTQY
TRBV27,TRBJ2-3,ATAAGRTDTQY
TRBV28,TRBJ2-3,ASSSGTSGRALADTQY
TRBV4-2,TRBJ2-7,ASSRSSGGGGYEQY
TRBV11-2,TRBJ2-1,ASSQTGTGIYNEQF
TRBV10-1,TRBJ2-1,ASSKITSGSYNEQF
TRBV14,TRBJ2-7,ASSQHYEQY
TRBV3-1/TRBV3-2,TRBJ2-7,ASSLATSGVSYEQY
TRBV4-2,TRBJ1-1,ASSQGDRDEGEAF
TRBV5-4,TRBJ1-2,ASRDRDRGNYGYT
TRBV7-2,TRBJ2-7,ASSLNIYEQY
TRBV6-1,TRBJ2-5,ASREGAGGGETQY
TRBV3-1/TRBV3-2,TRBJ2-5,ASSQMAQVIKETQY
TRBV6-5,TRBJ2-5,ASRLDRVGETQY
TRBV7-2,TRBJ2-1,ASSLLGGGLAGDEQF
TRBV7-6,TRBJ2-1,ASSISGGSYNEQF
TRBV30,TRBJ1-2,AWSVGVSNYGYT
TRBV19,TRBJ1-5,ASSMATGARGNQPQH
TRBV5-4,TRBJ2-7,ASSRERASYYEQY
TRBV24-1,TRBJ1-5,ATSVGGSQPQH
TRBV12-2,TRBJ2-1,ASRSQGENEQF
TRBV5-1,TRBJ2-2,ASSRTGTSGGARTGELF
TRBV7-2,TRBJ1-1,ASSYQGDRGTEAF
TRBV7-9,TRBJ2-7,ASSGIRDRIYEQY
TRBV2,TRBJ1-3,ASSRGESGNTIY
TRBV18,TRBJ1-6,ASSPTGSSYNSPLH
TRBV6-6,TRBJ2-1,ASTFPGLGYNEQF
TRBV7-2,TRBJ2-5,ASSLRYQETQY
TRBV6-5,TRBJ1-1,ASSHGGEAF
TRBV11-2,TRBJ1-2,ASSLGQLYGYT
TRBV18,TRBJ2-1,ASSHRDSYNEQF
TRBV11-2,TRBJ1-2,ASSPLRRDSLYYGYT
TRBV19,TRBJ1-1,ASAQGEGGDAF
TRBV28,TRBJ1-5,ASSPTTGVGHQPQH
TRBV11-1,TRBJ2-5,ASSLVYQETQY
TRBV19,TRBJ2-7,ASRDRGLYEQY
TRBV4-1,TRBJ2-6,ASSQVTSGRAGANVLT
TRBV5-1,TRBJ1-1,ASSRVQGPNTEAF
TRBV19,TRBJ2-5,ATRDRVVETQY
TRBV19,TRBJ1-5,ASSTTGYSNQPQH
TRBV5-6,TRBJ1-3,ASSPGSAFFSGNTIY
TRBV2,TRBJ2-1,ASSLGRSYNEQF
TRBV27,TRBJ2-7,ASRRGILYEQY
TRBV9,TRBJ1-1,ASSSSRGNTEAF
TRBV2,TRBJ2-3,ASSLGGGPVDTQY
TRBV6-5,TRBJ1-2,ASRRQGGRGYT
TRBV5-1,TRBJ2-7,ASSAMTSGGAYEQY
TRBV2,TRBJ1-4,ASSEGRGGNEKLF
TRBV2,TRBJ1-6,ASSDHRVLH
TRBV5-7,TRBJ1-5,ASSENQPQH